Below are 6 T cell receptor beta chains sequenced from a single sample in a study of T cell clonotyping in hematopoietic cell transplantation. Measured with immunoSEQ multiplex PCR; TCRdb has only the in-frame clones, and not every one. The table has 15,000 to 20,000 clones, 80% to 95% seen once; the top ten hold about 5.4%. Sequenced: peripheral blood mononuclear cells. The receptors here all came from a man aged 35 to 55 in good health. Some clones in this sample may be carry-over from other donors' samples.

CDR3 DNA sequence: TGTGCCAGCAGGGCCGGGACAGGGAGAAGTGATACGCAGTATTTT. Translated, it gives CASRAGTGRSDTQYF. The chain uses TRBV6-6 and TRBJ2-3; 9 bases are a match to TRBD1. Unmatched junction bases numbered 10, after V lost 6 bases and J lost 6 bases. CDR3 length equals 15 residues. Germline V gene lookup returns CDR1 MNHNY and CDR2 SVGAGI (reference sequence).

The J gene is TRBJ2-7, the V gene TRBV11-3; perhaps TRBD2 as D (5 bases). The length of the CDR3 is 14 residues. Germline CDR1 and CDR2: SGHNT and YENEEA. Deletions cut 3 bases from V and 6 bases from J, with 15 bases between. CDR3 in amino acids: CASSLIFRESEQYF. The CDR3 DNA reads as TGTGCCAGCAGCTTGATATTTAGGGAGAGCGAGCAGTACTTC.

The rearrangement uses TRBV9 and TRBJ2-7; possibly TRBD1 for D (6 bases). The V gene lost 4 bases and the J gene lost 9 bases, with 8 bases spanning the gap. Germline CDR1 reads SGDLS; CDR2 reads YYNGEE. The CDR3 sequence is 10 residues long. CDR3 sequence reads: CASSLGGQYF. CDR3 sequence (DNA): TGTGCCAGCAGCTTAGGGGGGCAGTACTTC.

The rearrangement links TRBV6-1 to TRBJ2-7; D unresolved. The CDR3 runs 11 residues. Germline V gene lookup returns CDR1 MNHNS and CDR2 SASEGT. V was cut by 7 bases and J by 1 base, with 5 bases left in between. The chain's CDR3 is CASIESYEQYF. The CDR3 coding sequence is TGTGCCAGCATCGAATCCTACGAGCAGTACTTC.

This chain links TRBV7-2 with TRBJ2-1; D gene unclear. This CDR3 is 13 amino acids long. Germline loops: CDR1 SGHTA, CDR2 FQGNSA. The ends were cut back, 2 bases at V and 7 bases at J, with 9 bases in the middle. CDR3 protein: CASSLFEENEQFF. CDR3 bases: TGTGCCAGCAGCTTATTCGAAGAGAATGAGCAGTTCTTC.

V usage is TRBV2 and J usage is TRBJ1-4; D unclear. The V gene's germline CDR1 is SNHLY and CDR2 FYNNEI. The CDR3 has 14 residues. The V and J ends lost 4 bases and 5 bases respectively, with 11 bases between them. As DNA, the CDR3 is TGTGCCAGCAGTGTGATGGCCTCGAATGAAAAACTGTTTTTT. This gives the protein CASSVMASNEKLFF.